One sample yielded the 21 T cell receptor beta chains listed below, sequenced in a study of cytomegalovirus exposure and HLA in healthy donors. Researchers ran the PCR with 60 Vbeta and 13 Jbeta primers. Assay: immunoSEQ multiplex PCR; the TCRdb copy retains only in-frame clones and omits some. Here the sample spans 150,000 to 200,000 clones, 81% being singletons. The sample comprised PBMCs. The receptors here all came from a young woman in good health and CMV-seronegative.

The chain recombines TRBV6-1 with TRBJ2-5; 13 bases align to TRBD2. The V segment lost 4 bases and the J segment 2 bases; nucleotides outside the gene matches: 1. Germline V lookup: CDR1 MNHNS, CDR2 SASEGT. The CDR3 runs 15 residues. CDR3 sequence (DNA): TGTGCCAGCAGTGGGGGACTAGCGGGGCAAGAGACCCAGTACTTC. Encoded protein: CASSGGLAGQETQYF.

The chain combines TRBV7-8 with TRBJ2-7; 14 bases map to TRBD2. CDR1 and CDR2 from the germline V gene are SGHVS and FQNEAQ. V shed 5 bases and J 6 bases; nucleotides not matched to a gene: 6. The CDR3 is 15 residues long. The CDR3 coding sequence is TGTGCCAGCAGCCAGGGGACTAGCGGGGGAAGCGAGCAGTACTTC. Translating it yields CASSQGTSGGSEQYF.

This clone was detected only once. The chain recombines TRBV5-1 with TRBJ2-6; 9 bases fit TRBD1. The germline V gene has CDR1 SGHRS and CDR2 YFSETQ. Unmatched junction bases numbered 8, after V lost 0 bases and J lost 1 base. CDR3 length: 19 amino acids. The CDR3 DNA sequence: TGCGCCAGCAGCTTGGTCGGGACAGGGATGGTTTCTGGGGCCAACGTCCTGACTTTC. This gives the protein CASSLVGTGMVSGANVLTF.

This sequence joins TRBV9 and TRBJ1-1; D gene unclear. V was clipped by 0 bases and J by 9 bases, with 15 bases between them. The CDR3 consists of 14 residues. Germline V gene sequence: CDR1 SGDLS, CDR2 YYNGEE. This CDR3 is CASSVDAGWTKAFF. CDR3 sequence (DNA): TGTGCCAGCAGCGTAGATGCAGGTTGGACTAAAGCTTTCTTT.

V is TRBV27 and J is TRBJ2-7, with a weak D call TRBD1 (6 bases). V dropped 8 bases and J dropped 7 bases, with 27 bases sitting between them. Germline V gene sequence: CDR1 MNHEY, CDR2 SMNVEV (reference sequence). The CDR3 extends over 16 amino acids. The CDR3 region is CASGSKPGHLLREQYF. The CDR3 DNA sequence: TGTGCCAGCGGAAGCAAACCGGGACACTTATTGAGGGAGCAGTACTTC.

The V and J genes are TRBV9 and TRBJ2-3, with TRBD2 matching 14 bases. The CDR3 length is 18 residues. In germline, CDR1 is SGDLS, CDR2 YYNGEE. After removal of 4 bases from V and 3 bases from J, the junction contained 10 bases not matched to a gene. CDR3 in DNA: TGTGCCAGCAGCCCGGGGACTAGCGGGAGTGGACGAACAGATACGCAGTATTTT. Translated: CASSPGTSGSGRTDTQYF.

In this sample, this clone turned up a few times. The chain joins TRBV10-1 to TRBJ2-2, with 10 bases fitting TRBD1. With V trimmed by 6 bases and J by 7 bases, 14 bases remained unmatched. Germline loops: CDR1 WNHNN, CDR2 SYGVQD (reference sequence). This CDR3 spans 17 amino acids. The CDR3: CASRGSPGQGNGGELFF. The CDR3 DNA follows: TGCGCCAGCAGGGGATCGCCGGGACAGGGGAACGGCGGGGAGCTGTTTTTT.

This clone was seen a single time. J is TRBJ2-1 and V is TRBV5-1; 8 bases line up with TRBD1. CDR3 size: 15 residues. From germline, CDR1 is SGHRS and CDR2 YFSETQ. V gave up 4 bases and J gave up 5 bases; unmatched junction bases: 8. CDR3 DNA sequence: TGCGCCAGCAGCGGACAGGGTAGGGGAAACAATGAGCAGTTCTTC. It yields the protein CASSGQGRGNNEQFF.

The rearrangement joins TRBV7-2 to TRBJ2-1; 16 bases line up with TRBD2. J was trimmed by 0 bases and V by 0 bases; bases with no gene match: 2. This CDR3 has 19 residues. Germline CDR1 SGHTA, CDR2 FQGNSA. The CDR3 sequence is CASSLAGTSGGASYNEQFF. Written as DNA, the CDR3 is TGTGCCAGCAGCTTAGCGGGGACTAGCGGGGGGGCCTCCTACAATGAGCAGTTCTTC.

The chain joins TRBV28 to TRBJ2-3; the match to TRBD2 covers 7 bases. Germline V CDR1 and CDR2: MDHEN, SYDVKM. This CDR3 contains 15 residues. The V and J ends lost 1 base and 5 bases, in that order; junction bases with no gene match: 6. The CDR3 loop reads CASSLSSGMGDTQYF. The DNA of the CDR3 is TGTGCCAGCAGTTTATCCAGCGGGATGGGAGATACGCAGTATTTT. The full variable domain, its missing parts supplied by reference TRBV28 and TRBJ2-3, is DVKVTQSSRYLVKRTGEKVFLECVQDMDHENMFWYRQDPGLGLRLIYFSYDVKMKEKGDIPEGYSVSREKKERFSLILESASTNQTSMYLCASSLSSGMGDTQYFGPGTRLTVL.

The rearrangement joins TRBV9 to TRBJ2-1; TRBD1 is a possible D gene (6 bases). Germline values: CDR1 SGDLS, CDR2 YYNGEE. The CDR3 loop spans 15 amino acids. V lost 0 bases, J lost 6 bases, and 13 bases lay in between. The CDR3 DNA follows: TGTGCCAGCAGCGTAGCAGGGGCCAAATTCAATGAGCAGTTCTTC. Translation: CASSVAGAKFNEQFF.

The rearrangement uses TRBV7-9 and TRBJ1-4; perhaps TRBD1 as D (5 bases). Germline loops: CDR1 SEHNR, CDR2 FQNEAQ (reference sequence). This CDR3 has 15 residues. Trimming pared 3 bases from V and 8 bases from J, leaving 16 bases between. The CDR3 DNA is TGTGCCAGCAGCTTGGCCAGGGTCGTTAGCGAAAAACTGTTTTTT. This encodes CASSLARVVSEKLFF.

The CDR3 nucleotides are TGTGCCAGCAGGTACCTACAGGGAAGCGAGCAGTACTTC. Its translation is CASRYLQGSEQYF. This chain uses TRBV5-6 with TRBJ2-5, with D possibly being TRBD1 (6 bases). Judging by the DNA end, TRBJ2-7 fits better; the J call may be wrong. This CDR3 region has 13 residues. CDR1 is SGHDT, CDR2 YYEEEE, per germline.

CDR3 in amino acids: CASSYSTSGRNEQYF. In DNA form, the CDR3 reads TGTGCCAGCAGTTACTCGACTAGCGGGAGGAACGAGCAGTACTTC. The chain carries TRBV6-5 and TRBJ2-7; 13 nucleotides match TRBD2. Germline V gives CDR1 MNHEY, CDR2 SVGAGI. The CDR3 sequence is 15 residues long. Germline trimming cut 0 bases from V and 5 bases from J; bases unmatched to any gene: 1.

In this sample, this clone turned up once. The V gene is TRBV7-9, the J gene TRBJ2-2; 7 nucleotides agree with TRBD1. This CDR3 comprises 15 residues. Germline V CDR1 and CDR2: SEHNR, FQNEAQ (reference sequence). With 1 base clipped from V and 6 bases from J, the junction kept 5 bases outside the gene matches. The CDR3: CASSLVTGSPGELFF. CDR3 coding DNA: TGTGCCAGCAGCTTAGTGACAGGGTCCCCCGGGGAGCTGTTTTTT.

The chain employs TRBV28 and TRBJ2-7; TRBD2 might be the D (5 bases). The V end lost 5 bases, the J end lost 3 bases, and 14 bases lay between the germline ends. Germline V gives CDR1 MDHEN, CDR2 SYDVKM. The CDR3 length is 14 residues. The CDR3 nucleotides read TGTGCCAGCAGTGAAGGGCCGAGGGACTACGAGCAGTACTTC. Translating it yields CASSEGPRDYEQYF.

The CDR3 is CASSLSKSGDRMVAQYF. DNA of the CDR3: TGTGCCAGCAGCTTATCTAAATCCGGGGACAGGATGGTGGCCCAGTACTTC. This chain joins TRBV7-9 and TRBJ2-5, with TRBD1 matching over 8 bases. The CDR3 length is 17 residues. With 2 bases clipped from V and 9 bases from J, the junction kept 17 bases outside the gene matches. Per the germline V gene, CDR1 is SEHNR and CDR2 is FQNEAQ (reference sequence). Variable domain in full (rest from reference TRBV7-9 and TRBJ2-5): DTGVSQNPRHKITKRGQNVTFRCDPISEHNRLYWYRQTLGQGPEFLTYFQNEAQLEKSRLLSDRFSAERPKGSFSTLEIQRTEQGDSAMYLCASSLSKSGDRMVAQYFGPGTRLLVL.

The gene calls are TRBV5-5 and TRBJ2-5, with 13 positions matching TRBD2. Germline V gene lookup returns CDR1 SGHKS and CDR2 YYEKEE (reference sequence). V lost 1 base, J lost 2 bases, and 2 bases stayed unmatched. CDR3 length: 16 amino acids. CDR3 coding DNA: TGTGCCAGCAGCTTGACTAGCGGGAGGGAACAAGAGACCCAGTACTTC. As protein: CASSLTSGREQETQYF.

The chain is built from TRBV28 and TRBJ1-1, with a weak D call TRBD1 (6 bases). The CDR3 loop spans 13 amino acids. Trimming pared 6 bases from V and 5 bases from J, leaving 13 bases between. Germline values: CDR1 MDHEN, CDR2 SYDVKM. The CDR3: CASRGGFGTEAFF. The CDR3 bases are TGTGCCAGCAGAGGGGGTTTTGGAACTGAAGCTTTCTTT.

This clone appeared a single time. The genes are TRBV5-6 and TRBJ2-5; possible D gene TRBD1, 6 bases. Trimming took off 0 bases at V and 5 bases at J, with 8 bases between the two ends. CDR1 and CDR2 from the germline V gene are SGHDT and YYEEEE. The CDR3 is 13 amino acids. The CDR3 reads CASSLDRVETQYF. Here the CDR3 DNA reads TGTGCCAGCAGCTTGGACAGGGTCGAGACCCAGTACTTC.

The chain has TRBV6-6 and TRBJ1-4; D might be TRBD1 (5 bases). V gave up 7 bases and J gave up 4 bases, with 13 bases separating them. The CDR3 runs to 14 residues. The germline CDR1 and CDR2 sequences are MNHNY and SVGAGI (reference sequence). CDR3 bases: TGTGCCAGCATCGGTGGGGGGTTTAATGAAAAACTGTTTTTT. It yields the protein CASIGGGFNEKLFF.